The present T cell receptor (beta chain) was sequenced within a study of blood T cells in healthy people across ages. Broader study findings: Using unsorted PBMCs precluded a conclusive naive versus antigen-experienced comparison. Versus aged donors, long-lived donors had higher diversity and more naive CD4+ cells. Diversity figures derived from one million T cells were judged to underestimate the true value.

For this clonotype: Its cognate antigen is unknown.

For the second PCR, which ran for about 7 to 11 cycles, a sample-barcoded 5' primer and a J-beta primer mix were used. A single record per CDR3 protein comes from TCRdb applying MiXCR to the 5' RACE reads. The table lists around 690,000 distinct CDR3 sequences, around three fifths of them singletons, with approximately 37% in the top ten. The V and J ends lost 1 base and 5 bases, in that order; junction bases with no gene match: 5. The CDR3 is 15 amino acids. CDR1 is SGHTA and CDR2 is FQGNSA in the germline V gene. The rearrangement links TRBV7-2 to TRBJ2-7; TRBD2 agrees at 10 bases. This clonotype was sampled from a man in his sixties in good health. The sample consisted of blood. For the CDR3, the DNA is TGTGCCAGCAGCTTAGGGCCTAGCGGGGGTAACGAGCAGTACTTC. It yields the protein CASSLGPSGGNEQYF.